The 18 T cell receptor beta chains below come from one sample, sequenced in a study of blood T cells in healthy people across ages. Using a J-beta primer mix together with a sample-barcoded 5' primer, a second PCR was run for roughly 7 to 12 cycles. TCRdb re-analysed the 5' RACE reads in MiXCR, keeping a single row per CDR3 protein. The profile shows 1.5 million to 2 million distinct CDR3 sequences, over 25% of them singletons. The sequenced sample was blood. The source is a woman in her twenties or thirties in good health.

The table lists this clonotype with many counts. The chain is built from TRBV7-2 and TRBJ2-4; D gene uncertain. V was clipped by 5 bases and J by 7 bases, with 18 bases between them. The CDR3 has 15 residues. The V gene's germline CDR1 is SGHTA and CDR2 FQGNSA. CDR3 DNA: TGTGCCAGCAGCCCTCGATCCTCCCTAGTGAACATTCAGTACTTC. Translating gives CASSPRSSLVNIQYF.

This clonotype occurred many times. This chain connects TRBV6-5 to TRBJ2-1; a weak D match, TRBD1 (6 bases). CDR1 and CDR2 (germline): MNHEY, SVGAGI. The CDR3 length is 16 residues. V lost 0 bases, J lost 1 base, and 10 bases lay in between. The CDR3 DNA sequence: TGTGCCAGCAGTTACTCGGGGGCGGCTTCCTACAATGAGCAGTTCTTC. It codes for CASSYSGAASYNEQFF.

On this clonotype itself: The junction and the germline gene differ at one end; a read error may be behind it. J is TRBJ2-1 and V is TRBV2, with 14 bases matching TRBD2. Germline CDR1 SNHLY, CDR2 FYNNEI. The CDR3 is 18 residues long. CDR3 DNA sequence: TGTGCCAGCAGGGAAGGGGGACTAGCGGGAGTAGGCTACAATGAGCAGTTCTTC. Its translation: CASREGGLAGVGYNEQFF. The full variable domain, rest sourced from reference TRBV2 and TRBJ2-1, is EPEVTQTPSHQVTQMGQEVILRCVPISNHLYFYWYRQILGQKVEFLVSFYNNEISEKSEIFDDQFSVERPDGSNFTLKIRSTKLEDSAMYFCASREGGLAGVGYNEQFFGPGTRLTVL.

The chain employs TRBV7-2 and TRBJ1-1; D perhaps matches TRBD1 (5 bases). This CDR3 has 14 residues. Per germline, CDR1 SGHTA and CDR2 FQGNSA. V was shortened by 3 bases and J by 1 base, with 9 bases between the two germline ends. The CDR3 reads CASSFPGQNTEAFF. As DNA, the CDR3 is TGTGCCAGCAGCTTTCCAGGACAGAACACTGAAGCTTTCTTT.

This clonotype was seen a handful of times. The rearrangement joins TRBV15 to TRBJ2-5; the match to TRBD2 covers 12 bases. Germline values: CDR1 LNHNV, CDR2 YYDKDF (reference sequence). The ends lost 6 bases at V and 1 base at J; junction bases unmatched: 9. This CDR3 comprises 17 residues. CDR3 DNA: TGTGCCACCAGTCAGGGACTAGCGGGCAAACTCCAAGAGACCCAGTACTTC. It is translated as CATSQGLAGKLQETQYF. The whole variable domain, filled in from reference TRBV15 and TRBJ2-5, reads DAMVIQNPRYQVTQFGKPVTLSCSQTLNHNVMYWYQQKSSQAPKLLFHYYDKDFNNEADTPDNFQSRRPNTSFCFLDIRSPGLGDTAMYLCATSQGLAGKLQETQYFGPGTRLLVL.

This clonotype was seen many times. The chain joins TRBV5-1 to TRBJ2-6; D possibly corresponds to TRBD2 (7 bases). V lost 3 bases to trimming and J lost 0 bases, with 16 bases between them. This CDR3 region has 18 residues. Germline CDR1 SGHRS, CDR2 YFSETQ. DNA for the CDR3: TGCGCCAGCAGCTCGGTAGGGGGGGTAAGCTCTGGGGCCAACGTCCTGACTTTC. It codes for CASSSVGGVSSGANVLTF. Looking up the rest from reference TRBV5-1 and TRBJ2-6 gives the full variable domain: KAGVTQTPRYLIKTRGQQVTLSCSPISGHRSVSWYQQTPGQGLQFLFEYFSETQRNKGNFPGRFSGRQFSNSRSEMNVSTLELGDSALYLCASSSVGGVSSGANVLTFGAGSRLTVL.

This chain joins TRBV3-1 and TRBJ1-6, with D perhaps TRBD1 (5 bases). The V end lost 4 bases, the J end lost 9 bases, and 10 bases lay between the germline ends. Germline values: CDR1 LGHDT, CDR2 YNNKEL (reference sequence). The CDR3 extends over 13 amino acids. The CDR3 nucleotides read TGTGCCAGCAGCCTTCTAGGGGCTTCACCCCTCCACTTT. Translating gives CASSLLGASPLHF.

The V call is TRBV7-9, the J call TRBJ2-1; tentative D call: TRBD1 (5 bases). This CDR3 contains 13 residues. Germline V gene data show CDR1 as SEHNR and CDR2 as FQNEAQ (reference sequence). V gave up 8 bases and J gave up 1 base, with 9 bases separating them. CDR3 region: CASAGKSYNEQFF. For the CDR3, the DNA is TGTGCCAGCGCAGGGAAATCCTACAATGAGCAGTTCTTC.

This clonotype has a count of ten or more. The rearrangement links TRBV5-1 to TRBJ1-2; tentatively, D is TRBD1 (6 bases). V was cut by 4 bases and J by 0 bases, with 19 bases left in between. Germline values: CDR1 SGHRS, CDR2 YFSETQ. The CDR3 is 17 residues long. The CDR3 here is CASSDANRGPANYGYTF. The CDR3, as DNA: TGCGCCAGCAGCGACGCGAACCGGGGGCCTGCTAACTATGGCTACACCTTC.

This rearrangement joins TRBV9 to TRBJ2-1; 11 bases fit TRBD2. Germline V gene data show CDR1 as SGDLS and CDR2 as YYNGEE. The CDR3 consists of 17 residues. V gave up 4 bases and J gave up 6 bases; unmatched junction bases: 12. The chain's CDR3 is CASSFGVTSGGSNEQFF. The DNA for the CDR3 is TGTGCCAGCAGCTTCGGGGTCACTAGCGGGGGATCCAATGAGCAGTTCTTC.

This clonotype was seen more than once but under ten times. The CDR3 here is CASTGQGLTEAFF. CDR3 sequence (DNA): TGTGCCAGCACCGGACAGGGCTTAACTGAAGCTTTCTTT. The rearrangement links TRBV2 to TRBJ1-1; 8 bases are shared with TRBD1. J lost 5 bases, V lost 7 bases, and 6 bases had no gene match. The germline V gene has CDR1 SNHLY and CDR2 FYNNEI. The CDR3 has 13 residues.

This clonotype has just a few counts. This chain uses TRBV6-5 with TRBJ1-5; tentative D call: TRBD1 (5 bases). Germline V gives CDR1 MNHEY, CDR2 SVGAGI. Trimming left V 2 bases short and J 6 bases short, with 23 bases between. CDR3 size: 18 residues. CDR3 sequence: CASSYLPPREGDSQPQHF. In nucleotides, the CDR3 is TGTGCCAGCAGTTACCTGCCCCCCAGGGAGGGAGATAGTCAGCCCCAGCATTTT.

The CDR3 sequence is CASSNPRVNEKLFF. CDR3 DNA sequence: TGTGCCAGCAGCAACCCCCGTGTTAATGAAAAACTGTTTTTT. The chain couples TRBV2 to TRBJ1-4; D is uncertain. Trimming removed 6 bases from V and 4 bases from J, with 12 bases in between. This CDR3 is 14 amino acids long. The germline gives CDR1 SNHLY, CDR2 FYNNEI.

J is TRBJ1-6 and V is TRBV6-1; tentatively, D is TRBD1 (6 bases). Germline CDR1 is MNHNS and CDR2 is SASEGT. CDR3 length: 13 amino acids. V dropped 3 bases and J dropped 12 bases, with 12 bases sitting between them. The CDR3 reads CASSEDSIGPLHF. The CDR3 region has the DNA TGTGCCAGCAGTGAGGACAGTATCGGACCCCTCCACTTT.

Here the CDR3 reads CASSSTTGRDGKLFF. Here the CDR3 DNA reads TGCGCCAGCAGCTCAACGACAGGGCGGGATGGAAAACTGTTTTTT. The V and J genes are TRBV5-1 and TRBJ1-4; 7 bases fit TRBD1. This CDR3 has 15 amino acids. Trimming took 3 bases from V and 10 from J; bases not matched to a gene: 12. Germline V gives CDR1 SGHRS, CDR2 YFSETQ. Together with reference TRBV5-1 and TRBJ1-4, the CDR3 gives the full variable domain: KAGVTQTPRYLIKTRGQQVTLSCSPISGHRSVSWYQQTPGQGLQFLFEYFSETQRNKGNFPGRFSGRQFSNSRSEMNVSTLELGDSALYLCASSSTTGRDGKLFFGSGTQLSVL.

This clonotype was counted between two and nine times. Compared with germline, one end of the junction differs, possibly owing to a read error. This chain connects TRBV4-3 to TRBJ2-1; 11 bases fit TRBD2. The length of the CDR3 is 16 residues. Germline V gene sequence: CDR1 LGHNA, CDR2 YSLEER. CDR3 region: CASRQDLLAGGNEQFF. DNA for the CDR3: TGCGCCAGCAGGCAAGATCTATTAGCGGGAGGGAATGAGCAGTTCTTC.

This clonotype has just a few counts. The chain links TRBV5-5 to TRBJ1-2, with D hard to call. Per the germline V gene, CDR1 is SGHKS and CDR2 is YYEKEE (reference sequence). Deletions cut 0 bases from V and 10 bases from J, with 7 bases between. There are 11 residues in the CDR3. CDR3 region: CASSLAVDYTF. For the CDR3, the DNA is TGTGCCAGCAGCTTGGCCGTGGACTACACCTTC.

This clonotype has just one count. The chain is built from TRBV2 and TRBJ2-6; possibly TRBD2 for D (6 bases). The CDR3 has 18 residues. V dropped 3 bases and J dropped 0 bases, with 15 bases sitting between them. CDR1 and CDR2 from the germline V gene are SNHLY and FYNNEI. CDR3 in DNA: TGTGCCAGCAGTGATGTTCTGGGGACTGTCTCTGGGGCCAACGTCCTGACTTTC. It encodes CASSDVLGTVSGANVLTF.